The text below deals with one TCR beta chain. What antigen it recognizes has not been identified. No base qualities exist here, and no much larger clone lies one base off it. The source of the sample is a study of cytomegalovirus exposure and HLA in healthy donors (TCRdb year 2017). About the full investigation: In an earlier analysis of roughly 500 of the donors, under 300 Gb of sequence data and 90 million to 120 million unique TCR beta sequences from 180 million or so T cells were reported. Genome-wide SNP genotypes for about three fifths of the roughly 700 donors were used in a later genetic analysis, which treated that subset as a discovery cohort. Using immunosequencing, the study profiled T cell repertoires from fewer than 700 subjects and related those repertoires to cytomegalovirus serostatus. Five DR-DQ haplotypes were handled as single units for association and clustering, since linkage in the cohort was strong. The aim of the study was to test whether cataloging public T cell receptors could identify signatures of past pathogen exposure. An early release that covered around 590 HLA-typed donors contained around 300 gigabases of sequencing data and about 93 million unique TCR sequences. Along with the approximately 620-subject first cohort, a separate validation cohort of over a hundred different subjects was used. The number of donors typed differed by locus, with roughly 620-640 for A, B, C, DRB1 and DQB1, roughly 520 for DQA1, 606 for DPA1, and around 450 for DPB1. Donor age, sex, ethnicity and CMV serostatus were compiled together with the repertoire data. On average, roughly 240,000 unique TCR beta nucleotide sequences were sequenced per donor among a few hundred genotyped donors of the cohort, with about 19% of those sequences being non-productive. In an earlier analysis of a few hundred of the donors, high-throughput TCR beta sequencing was used to judge whether each TCR beta V gene segment behaved as functional or pseudogenic. In the later analysis, no new phenotypic data were used to find candidate immune exposures; instead, reliance was placed on TCR beta sequences and their occurrence across donors. Among the 398 genotyped donors, approximately 81% belonged to the genetic ancestry cluster associated with self-reported Caucasian donors. High-throughput TCR immunosequencing, statistical association of individual TCRs with disease status, and machine learning were combined to predict cytomegalovirus infection status. To study patterns of TCR occurrence, a later analysis re-analyzed previously published TCR beta repertoires from around 670 donors and added high-resolution HLA genotyping. Class I and class II HLA loci were covered by the typing at four-digit resolution. All discovery cohort repertoires had been generated on a single sequencing platform. Findings and caveats that apply to the study as a whole: Assigning TCR associations to individual alleles was difficult when HLA alleles, especially DR and DQ, strongly co-occurred. Broadly in line with IMGT annotations, most TCR beta V segments showed up in productive rearrangements about 87% or about 30% of the time in an earlier analysis of under 700 of the donors. Most TCR sequences were observed very rarely across donors, whereas some public TCRs were present in many individuals. In a later analysis, TCR association rates were found to vary across HLA loci, with the most associated TCRs seen for DRB1 alleles and the fewest for HLA-C alleles. Only TCR beta chains were sequenced in this cohort, and the absence of alpha or paired-chain data limited detectable features. Correlated functional status among segregating V segments might reflect linkage disequilibrium, but an unknown experimental factor could not be ruled out. The study listed 150 to 200 TCR beta chains as associated with cytomegalovirus. Because counts were too low, seventeen rarely observed V segments, including chromosome 9 orphons, were left out of the earlier analysis of 587 of the donors. According to a later genetic analysis, donors in an Asian-associated ancestry cluster had fewer N-insertions in productive TCRs than the approximately 650-donor mean. A later analysis associated 15,000 to 20,000 TCR beta sequences with specific HLA alleles at a false discovery rate of 0.05. V-gene and J-gene trimming of TCR beta chains was associated with a missense DCLRE1C variant in a later genetic analysis, and the association was replicated in an independent cohort. A further reported finding was that TCR beta sequences accurately predicted the HLA-A and HLA-B alleles for most subjects in the first cohort. Some IMGT-functional V segments, including TRBV6-2 and TRBV6-3, could not be told apart with the 87-base-pair reads, so those segments were excluded. According to a later analysis, most CMV-associated TCR beta chains appeared to be HLA-restricted, and the HLA associations seemed to be driven largely by CMV exposure. A group of highly shared sequence variants was considered likely to be a technical artifact of the sequencing pipeline. The presence/absence analyses assumed that sequencing depth was roughly uniform across donors, and that assumption may not be true. In both the original and validation cohorts, the classifier was reported to diagnose cytomegalovirus status with high specificity and sensitivity. A few of the identified cytomegalovirus-associated TCR beta chains were confirmed in vitro to be specific for cytomegalovirus antigens. In a later analysis, HLA-associated TCR beta chains were found to be more clonally expanded and to have lower generation probabilities than equally common non-associated chains. CMV serostatus was the only immune exposure information available for the cohort. The authors suggested that the approach could potentially be generalized to other disease states and immunological phenotypes. In a later analysis, several top co-occurrence clusters were reported to appear linked to parvovirus B19, influenza, CMV and Epstein-Barr virus. HLA typing was unavailable for some donors at each locus, so association tests used only the typed subset.

The cohort was made up of 500 to 850 healthy bone marrow donors. All cohort members were sampled while nominally healthy, although unrecorded immune exposures were likely present. The donor tested CMV seropositive, placing the donor among the 310 or so seropositive members of the cohort. A peripheral blood sample was provided by each donor, and peripheral blood mononuclear cells were used for TCR beta sequencing. Genomic DNA extraction from the blood cell samples was performed with the Qiagen DNeasy Blood Extraction Kit. The CDR3 starts with the cysteine, ends with the phenylalanine, and has 14 residues. The retained sequence is limited to the CDR3, 42 bases, with the frame set at the first base. Here V drops 9 bases and J drops 1 base, and the junction holds 8 bases not matched to any gene. The germline V gene supplies CDR1 MNHNS and CDR2 SASEGT. Libraries were constructed by the immunoSEQ multiplex PCR assay. A mixture of 60 forward primers for TCR Vbeta segments and 13 reverse primers for TCR Jbeta segments was used in the multiplex PCR. A multiplex PCR assay on genomic DNA amplified the CDR3 region of rearranged TCR beta genes. The amplified TCR beta libraries were sequenced on the Illumina HiSeq System as 87-base-pair reads. The original pipeline was this. A later analysis tallied around 82 million unique TCR beta chains across the 550 to 850 repertoires, and approximately 12 million of those chains were shared by two or more donors. To remove PCR and sequencing errors, raw reads were error-corrected and collapsed into unique sequences using a nearest-neighbor algorithm that merged closely related sequences. Alignment of CDR3 sequences to IMGT reference sequences was used to assign V, D and J gene segments. For a sequence to be retained, a match of at least six nucleotides was required to both a V gene segment and a J gene segment. Rearrangements were called productive when the CDR3 lacked stop codons and stayed in frame with V and J; all others were non-productive. Following IMGT convention, CDR3 was defined as the stretch from the second conserved V-encoded cysteine to the conserved J-encoded phenylalanine. The earlier analysis of some 580 of the donors excluded any sequence lacking an unambiguous match to a single V gene segment. An earlier analysis of 587 of the donors called V segments functional above 56.7% productive rearrangements and segregating when the between-donor standard deviation exceeded 5%. A statistical classification framework was developed to diagnose cytomegalovirus status using the catalog of TCR beta chain sequences. In a later analysis, TCR nucleotide sequences were compared against IMGT/GENE-DB human TR gene sequences so that V and J genes could be assigned. Using the TCRdist pipeline, a later analysis assigned CDR3 sequences along with most-parsimonious VDJ recombination scenarios. In a later analysis, each TCR beta chain was defined by its CDR3 amino acid sequence together with its V-gene family, and reads lacking a unique V-gene family were excluded. As a way to deal with suspected cross-contamination and a sequencing artifact, a later analysis dropped nearly 600 nucleotide sequences that were highly shared and had low generation probability. A later analysis calculated a clonal expansion index for each public chain from normalized within-repertoire ranks of inferred template counts. In a later analysis, generation probabilities were computed with a VDJ recombination model fitted to out-of-frame rearrangements, and the resulting probabilities were checked against IGoR. A later analysis scored TCR-TCR, TCR-HLA and TCR-CMV co-occurrence with hypergeometric tests, applying a repertoire-size bias correction to TCR pairs. To estimate false discovery rates, a later analysis permuted the HLA or CMV assignments 20 times. In a later analysis, co-occurring TCRs were grouped using DBSCAN, and TCRdist sequence similarity was added for clustering within HLA-allele-positive subsets. Repertoires with fewer than 30,000 or more than 120,000 public chains were left out of co-occurrence clustering, as were a handful of repertoires with anomalous nucleotide sharing. The table was pulled from immuneACCESS by TCRdb, which kept in-frame rearrangements only. Such tables lose some clones; where checked, under half of the loss comes from unresolved V genes, and the rest has no known cause. For V, J and clone size, that table is used; D and trimming come from the DNA. The sample data list approximately 190,000 clones, and 65% to 90% of these were observed just once. Clones ranked in the top ten supply 6.3% of the sample.

The sequence links TRBV6-1 to TRBJ2-7; the central 8 bases match TRBD1. This clonotype was obtained from a man in his forties in good health and CMV-seropositive. Sequences were obtained from PBMCs. The CDR3 is CASELDRASYEQYF. The sequenced DNA is TGTGCCAGTGAGTTGGACAGGGCGTCCTACGAGCAGTACTTC.